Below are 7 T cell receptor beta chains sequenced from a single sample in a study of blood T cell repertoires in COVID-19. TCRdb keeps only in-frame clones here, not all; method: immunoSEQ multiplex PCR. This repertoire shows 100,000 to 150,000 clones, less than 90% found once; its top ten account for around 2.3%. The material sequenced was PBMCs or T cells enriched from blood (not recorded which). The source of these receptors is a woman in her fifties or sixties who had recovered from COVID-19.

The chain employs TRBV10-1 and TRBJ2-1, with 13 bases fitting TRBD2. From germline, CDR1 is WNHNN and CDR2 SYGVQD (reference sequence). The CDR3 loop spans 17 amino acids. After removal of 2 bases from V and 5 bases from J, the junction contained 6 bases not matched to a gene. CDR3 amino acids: CASSEPGLAGQNNEQFF. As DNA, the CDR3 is TGCGCCAGCAGTGAGCCGGGACTAGCGGGGCAGAACAATGAGCAGTTCTTC.

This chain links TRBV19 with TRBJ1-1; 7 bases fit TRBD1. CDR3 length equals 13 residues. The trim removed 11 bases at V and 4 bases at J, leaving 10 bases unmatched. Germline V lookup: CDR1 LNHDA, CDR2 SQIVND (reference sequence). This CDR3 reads CAGSSRDSTEAFF. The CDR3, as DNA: TGTGCCGGTTCTTCCCGGGACAGCACTGAAGCTTTCTTT.

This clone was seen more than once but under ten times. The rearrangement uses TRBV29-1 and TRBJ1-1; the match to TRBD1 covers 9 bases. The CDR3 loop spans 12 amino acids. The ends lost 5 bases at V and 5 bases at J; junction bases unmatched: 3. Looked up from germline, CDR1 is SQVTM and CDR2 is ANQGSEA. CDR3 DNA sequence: TGCAGCGTTATTGACAGGGGGACTGAAGCTTTCTTT. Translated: CSVIDRGTEAFF.

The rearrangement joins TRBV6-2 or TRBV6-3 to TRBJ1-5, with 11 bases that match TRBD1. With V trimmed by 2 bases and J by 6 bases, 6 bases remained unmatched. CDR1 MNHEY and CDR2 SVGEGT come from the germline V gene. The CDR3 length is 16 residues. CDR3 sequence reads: CASSYRRTGGLQPQHF. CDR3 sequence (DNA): TGTGCCAGCAGTTACAGGCGGACAGGGGGCCTTCAGCCCCAGCATTTT.

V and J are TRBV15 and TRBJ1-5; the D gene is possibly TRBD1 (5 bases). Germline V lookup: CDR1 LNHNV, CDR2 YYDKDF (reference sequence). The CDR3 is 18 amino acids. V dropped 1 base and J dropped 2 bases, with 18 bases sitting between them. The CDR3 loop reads CATSRALSRGIRNQPQHF. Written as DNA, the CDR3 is TGTGCCACCAGCAGAGCTTTGTCTCGGGGGATTCGCAATCAGCCCCAGCATTTT.

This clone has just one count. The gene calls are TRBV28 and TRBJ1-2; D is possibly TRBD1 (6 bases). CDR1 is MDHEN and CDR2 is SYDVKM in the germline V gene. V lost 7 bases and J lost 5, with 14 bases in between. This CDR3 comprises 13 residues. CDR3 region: CASTQQGIYGYTF. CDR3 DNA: TGTGCCAGCACCCAACAGGGAATATATGGCTACACCTTC.

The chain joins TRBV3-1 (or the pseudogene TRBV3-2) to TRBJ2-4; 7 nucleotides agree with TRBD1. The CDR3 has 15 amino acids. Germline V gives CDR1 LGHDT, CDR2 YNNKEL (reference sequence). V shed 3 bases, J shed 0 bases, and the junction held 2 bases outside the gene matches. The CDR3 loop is CASSQGDRAKNIQYF. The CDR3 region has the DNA TGTGCCAGCAGCCAGGGGGACAGAGCCAAAAACATTCAGTACTTC.